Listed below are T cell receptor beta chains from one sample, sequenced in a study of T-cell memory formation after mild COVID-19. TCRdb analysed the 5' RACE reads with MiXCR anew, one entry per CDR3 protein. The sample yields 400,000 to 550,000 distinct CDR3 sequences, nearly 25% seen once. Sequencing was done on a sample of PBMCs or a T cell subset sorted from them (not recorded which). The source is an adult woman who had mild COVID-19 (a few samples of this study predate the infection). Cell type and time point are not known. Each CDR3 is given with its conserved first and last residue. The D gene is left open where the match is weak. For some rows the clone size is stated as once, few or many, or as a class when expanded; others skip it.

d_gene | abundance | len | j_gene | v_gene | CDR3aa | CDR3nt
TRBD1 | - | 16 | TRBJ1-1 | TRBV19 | CASSIWTGAMNTEAFF | TGTGCCAGTAGTATCTGGACAGGGGCTATGAACACTGAAGCTTTCTTT
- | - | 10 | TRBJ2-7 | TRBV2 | CASRGGGSTF | TGTGCCAGCCGTGGAGGGGGGAGCACATTC
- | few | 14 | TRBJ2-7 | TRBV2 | CASSEQGSSYEQYF | TGTGCCAGCAGTGAGCAAGGTAGCTCCTACGAGCAGTACTTC
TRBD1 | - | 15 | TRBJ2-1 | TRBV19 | CASSPGTGFPNEQFF | TGTGCCAGTAGTCCCGGGACAGGGTTCCCCAATGAGCAGTTCTTC
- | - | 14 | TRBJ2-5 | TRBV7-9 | CASSTPPLEETQYF | TGTGCCAGCAGCACACCCCCCCTGGAGGAGACCCAGTACTTC
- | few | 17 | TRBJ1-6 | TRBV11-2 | CASSLDGLGQLNSPLHF | TGTGCCAGCAGCTTAGATGGGTTAGGACAGCTTAATTCACCCCTCCACTTT
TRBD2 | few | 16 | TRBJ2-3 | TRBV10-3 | CAHLQRGGKNTDTQYF | TGTGCCCATCTCCAGCGGGGGGGGAAAAACACAGATACGCAGTATTTT
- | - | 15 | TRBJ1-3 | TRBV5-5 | CASSPDRPGVNTIYF | TGTGCCAGCAGCCCTGACAGGCCTGGTGTCAACACCATATATTTT
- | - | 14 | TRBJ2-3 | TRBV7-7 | CASSLAQGRHTQYF | TGTGCCAGCAGCTTAGCTCAAGGACGTCATACGCAGTATTTT
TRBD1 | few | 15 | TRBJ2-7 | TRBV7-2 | CASSLASTGNYEQYF | TGTGCCAGCAGCTTAGCGTCGACAGGGAATTACGAGCAGTACTTC
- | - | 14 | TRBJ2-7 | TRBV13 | CASSQGVTGSEQYF | TGTGCCAGCAGCCAAGGTGTGACGGGGAGCGAGCAGTACTTC
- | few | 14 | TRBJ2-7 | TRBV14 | CASSQDLRNYEQYF | TGTGCCAGCAGCCAAGATTTACGGAACTACGAGCAGTACTTC
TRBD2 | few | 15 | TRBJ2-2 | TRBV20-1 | CSARGAGGRTGELFF | TGCAGTGCCCGCGGAGCGGGGGGCCGTACCGGGGAGCTGTTTTTT
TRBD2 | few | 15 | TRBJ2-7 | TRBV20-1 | CSARKSGRATSVQYF | TGCAGTGCTAGAAAGAGCGGGAGGGCCACTTCTGTGCAGTACTTC
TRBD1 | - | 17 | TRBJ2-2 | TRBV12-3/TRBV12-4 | CASSSRTGRYNTGELFF | TGTGCCAGCAGTTCCCGGACAGGGAGGTATAACACCGGGGAGCTGTTTTTT
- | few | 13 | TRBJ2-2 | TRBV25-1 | CASSESRSGELFF | TGTGCCAGCAGTGAAAGCCGATCCGGGGAGCTGTTTTTT
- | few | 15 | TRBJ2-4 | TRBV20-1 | CSAMFSSLAKNIQYF | TGCAGTGCTATGTTCAGCAGCCTAGCCAAAAACATTCAGTACTTC
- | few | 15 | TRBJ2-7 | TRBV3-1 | CASSQESGVLNEQYF | TGTGCCAGCAGCCAAGAATCGGGGGTGCTAAACGAGCAGTACTTC
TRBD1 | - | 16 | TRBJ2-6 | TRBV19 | CAGRSGQLFTRNVLTF | TGTGCCGGGCGGTCGGGACAGCTTTTCACCCGCAACGTCCTGACTTTC
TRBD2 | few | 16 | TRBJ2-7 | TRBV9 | CASSPRTSGRVEEQYF | TGTGCCAGCAGCCCAAGGACTAGCGGGAGGGTGGAAGAGCAGTACTTC
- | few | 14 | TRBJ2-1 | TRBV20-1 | CSATGQGSVNEQFF | TGCAGTGCTACCGGGCAGGGAAGTGTAAATGAGCAGTTCTTC
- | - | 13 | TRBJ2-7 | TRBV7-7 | CASSFGRLYEQYF | TGTGCTAGCAGCTTCGGGCGCCTCTACGAGCAGTACTTC
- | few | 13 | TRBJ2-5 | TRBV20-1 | CSARRGRLKTQYF | TGCAGTGCTAGAAGAGGCCGCTTGAAGACCCAGTACTTC
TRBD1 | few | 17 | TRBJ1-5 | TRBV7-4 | CASSLPGTASCNQPQHF | TGTGCCAGCAGCTTACCCGGGACAGCCTCGTGCAATCAGCCCCAGCATTTT
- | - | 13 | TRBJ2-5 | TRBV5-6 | CASSLAHGGTQYF | TGTGCCAGCAGCTTGGCCCATGGGGGGACCCAGTACTTC
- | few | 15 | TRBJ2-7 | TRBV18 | CASSPIRQSSYEQYF | TGTGCCAGCTCACCCATCCGACAGTCCTCCTACGAGCAGTACTTC
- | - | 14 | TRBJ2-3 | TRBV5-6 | CASSSGLPGYTQYF | TGTGCCAGCAGCTCGGGACTTCCGGGTTATACGCAGTATTTT
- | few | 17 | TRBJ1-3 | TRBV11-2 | CASSLDARGSSGNTIYF | TGTGCCAGCAGCTTAGATGCGAGGGGGAGTTCTGGAAACACCATATATTTT
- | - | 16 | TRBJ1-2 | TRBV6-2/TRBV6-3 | CASKIPQGSAGRGYTF | TGTGCCAGCAAAATACCTCAGGGCTCGGCGGGAAGAGGCTACACCTTC
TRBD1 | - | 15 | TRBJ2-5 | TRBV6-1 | CASTIGQNRGETQYF | TGTGCCAGCACCATCGGACAGAACAGGGGGGAGACCCAGTACTTC
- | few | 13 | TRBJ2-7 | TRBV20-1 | CSARGYGGYEQYF | TGCAGTGCTAGAGGTTACGGGGGTTACGAGCAGTACTTC
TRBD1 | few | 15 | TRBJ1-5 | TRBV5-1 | CASSPGQGISQPQHF | TGCGCCAGCAGCCCCGGACAGGGTATATCACAGCCCCAGCATTTT
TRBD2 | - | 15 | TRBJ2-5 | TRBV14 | CASSKTSGQLETQYF | TGTGCCAGCAGCAAGACTAGCGGGCAGTTAGAGACCCAGTACTTC
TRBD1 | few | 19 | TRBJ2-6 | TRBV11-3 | CASSPRRTGEGSGANVLTF | TGTGCCAGCAGCCCCCGTAGGACAGGGGAAGGCTCTGGGGCCAACGTCCTGACTTTC
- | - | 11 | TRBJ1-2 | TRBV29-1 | CSGQLGYGYTF | TGCAGCGGCCAGTTAGGCTATGGCTACACCTTC
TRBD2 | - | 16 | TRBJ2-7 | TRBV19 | CASSTISGKRDYEQYF | TGTGCCAGTAGTACTATTAGCGGGAAAAGGGACTACGAGCAGTACTTC
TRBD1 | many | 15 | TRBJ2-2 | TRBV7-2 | CASSPGTGYTGELFF | TGTGCCAGCAGCCCAGGGACAGGCTACACCGGGGAGCTGTTTTTT
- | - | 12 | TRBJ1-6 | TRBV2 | CASRVVNSPLHF | TGTGCCAGCAGAGTAGTGAATTCACCCCTCCACTTT
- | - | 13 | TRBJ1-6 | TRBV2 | CASSGTGSSPLHF | TGTGCCAGCAGTGGTACAGGGAGCTCACCCCTCCACTTT
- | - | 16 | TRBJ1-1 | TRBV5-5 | CASSLDPGTRATEAFF | TGTGCCAGCAGCTTGGACCCGGGCACACGAGCCACTGAAGCTTTCTTT
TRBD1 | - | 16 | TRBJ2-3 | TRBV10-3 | CAIRTDRGIYRDTQYF | TGTGCCATCAGGACTGACAGGGGGATTTACAGGGATACGCAGTATTTT
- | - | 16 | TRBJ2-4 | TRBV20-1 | CSARVAGGGLKNIQYF | TGCAGTGCTAGAGTTGCAGGAGGGGGCCTCAAAAACATTCAGTACTTC
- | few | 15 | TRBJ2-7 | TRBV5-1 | CASSLGGLDPYEQYF | TGCGCCAGCAGCTTGGGAGGGCTGGATCCCTACGAGCAGTACTTC
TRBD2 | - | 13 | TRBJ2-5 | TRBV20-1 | CSASGGAGETQYF | TGCAGTGCTAGCGGGGGGGCAGGCGAGACCCAGTACTTC
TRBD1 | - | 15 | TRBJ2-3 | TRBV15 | CATSPNRGLTDTQYF | TGTGCCACCAGCCCCAACAGGGGGCTAACAGATACGCAGTATTTT